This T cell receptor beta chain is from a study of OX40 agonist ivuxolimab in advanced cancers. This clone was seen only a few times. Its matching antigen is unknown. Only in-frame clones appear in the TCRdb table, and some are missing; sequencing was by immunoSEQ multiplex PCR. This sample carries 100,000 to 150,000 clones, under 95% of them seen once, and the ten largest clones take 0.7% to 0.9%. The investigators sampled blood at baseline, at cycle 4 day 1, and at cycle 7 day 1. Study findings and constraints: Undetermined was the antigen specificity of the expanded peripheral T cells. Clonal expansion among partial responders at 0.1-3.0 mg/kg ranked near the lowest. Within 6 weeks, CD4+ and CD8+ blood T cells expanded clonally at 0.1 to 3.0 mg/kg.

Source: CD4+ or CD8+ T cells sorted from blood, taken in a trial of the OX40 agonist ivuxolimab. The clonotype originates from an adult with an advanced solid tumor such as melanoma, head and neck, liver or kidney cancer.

The CDR3 sequence: CASSVLSEGTEAFF. In DNA form, the CDR3 reads TGTGCCAGCAGCGTATTGTCAGAAGGCACTGAAGCTTTCTTT. This rearrangement joins TRBV9 to TRBJ1-1; D is undetermined. Between the trimmed V and J ends, which lost 1 base and 4 bases, there was a span of 11 bases. CDR1 SGDLS and CDR2 YYNGEE come from the germline V gene. The CDR3 loop spans 14 amino acids.